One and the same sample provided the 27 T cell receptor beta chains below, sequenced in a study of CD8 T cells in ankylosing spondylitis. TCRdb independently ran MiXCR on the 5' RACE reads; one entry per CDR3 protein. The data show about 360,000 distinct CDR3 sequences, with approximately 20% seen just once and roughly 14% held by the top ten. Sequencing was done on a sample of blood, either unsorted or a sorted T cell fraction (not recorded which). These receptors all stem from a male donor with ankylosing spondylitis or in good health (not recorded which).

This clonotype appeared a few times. CDR3 coding DNA: TGTGCCAGCAGCCACATACAGGCGGGAGAGACCCAGTACTTC. This translates into CASSHIQAGETQYF. The J gene is TRBJ2-5, the V gene TRBV12-3 or TRBV12-4, with D perhaps given as TRBD1 or TRBD2 (5 bases each). Trimming shortened V by 6 bases and J by 4 bases, and 15 bases separated the two germline ends. This CDR3 spans 14 amino acids.

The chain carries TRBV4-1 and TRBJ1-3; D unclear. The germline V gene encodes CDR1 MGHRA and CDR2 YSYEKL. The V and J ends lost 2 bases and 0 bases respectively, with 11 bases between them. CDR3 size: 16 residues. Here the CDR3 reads CASSQPRVHSGNTIYF. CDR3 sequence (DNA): TGCGCCAGCAGCCAACCAAGGGTGCACTCTGGAAACACCATATATTTT.

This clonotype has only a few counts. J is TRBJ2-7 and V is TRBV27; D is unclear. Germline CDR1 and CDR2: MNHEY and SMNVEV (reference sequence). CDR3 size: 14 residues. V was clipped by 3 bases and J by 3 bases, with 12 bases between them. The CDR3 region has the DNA TGTGCCAGCAGTTTGAAGGAGCTGGGCTACGAGCAGTACTTC. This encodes CASSLKELGYEQYF.

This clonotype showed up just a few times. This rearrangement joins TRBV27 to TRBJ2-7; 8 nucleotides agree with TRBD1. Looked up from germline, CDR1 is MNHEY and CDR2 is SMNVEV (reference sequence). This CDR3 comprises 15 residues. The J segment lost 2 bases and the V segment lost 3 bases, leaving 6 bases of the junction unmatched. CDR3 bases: TGTGCCAGCAGTTTCCAGACAGGGGCCCCCTACGAGCAGTACTTC. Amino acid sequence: CASSFQTGAPYEQYF.

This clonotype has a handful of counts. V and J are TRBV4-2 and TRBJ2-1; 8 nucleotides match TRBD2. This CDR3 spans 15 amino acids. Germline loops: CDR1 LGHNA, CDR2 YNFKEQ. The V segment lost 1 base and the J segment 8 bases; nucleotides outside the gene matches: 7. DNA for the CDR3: TGTGCCAGCAGCCAAGCGGGGGGGCTTGAGTATGAGCAGTTCTTC. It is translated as CASSQAGGLEYEQFF.

CDR3 bases: TGCAGCGTTGGAGGTTCCGGGGAGCTGTTTTTT. It codes for CSVGGSGELFF. This chain uses TRBV29-1 with TRBJ2-2; D not certain. The V and J ends lost 4 bases and 6 bases respectively, with 6 bases between them. There are 11 residues in the CDR3. Germline CDR1 is SQVTM and CDR2 is ANQGSEA.

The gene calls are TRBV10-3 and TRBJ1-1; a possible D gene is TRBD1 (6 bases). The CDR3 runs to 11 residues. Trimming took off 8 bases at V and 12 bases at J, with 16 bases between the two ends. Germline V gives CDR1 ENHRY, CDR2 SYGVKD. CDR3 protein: CAIGDIGEPFF. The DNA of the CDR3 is TGTGCCATCGGGGACATCGGGGAACCTTTCTTT.

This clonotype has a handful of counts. The CDR3 reads CASSQGYSSTDTQYF. The CDR3 region has the DNA TGCGCCAGCAGCCAAGGCTACTCAAGCACAGATACGCAGTATTTT. The V gene is TRBV4-1, the J gene TRBJ2-3; D is undetermined. Germline lookup yields CDR1 MGHRA and CDR2 YSYEKL. Trimming removed 1 base from V and 0 bases from J, with 8 bases in between. This CDR3 is built from 15 residues.

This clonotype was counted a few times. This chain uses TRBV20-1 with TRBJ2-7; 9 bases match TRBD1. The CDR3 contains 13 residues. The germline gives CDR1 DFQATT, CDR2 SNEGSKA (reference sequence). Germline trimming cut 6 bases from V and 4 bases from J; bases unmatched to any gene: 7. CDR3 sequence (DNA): TGCAGTGCACGGGACAGGGAAAGGTACGAGCAGTACTTC. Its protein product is CSARDRERYEQYF.

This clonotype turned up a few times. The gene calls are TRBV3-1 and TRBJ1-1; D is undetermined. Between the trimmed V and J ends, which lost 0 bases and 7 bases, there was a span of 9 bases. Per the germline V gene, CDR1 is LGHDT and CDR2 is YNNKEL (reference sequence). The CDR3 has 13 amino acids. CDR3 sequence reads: CASSQEVLGEAFF. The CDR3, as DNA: TGTGCCAGCAGCCAAGAGGTATTGGGTGAAGCTTTCTTT.

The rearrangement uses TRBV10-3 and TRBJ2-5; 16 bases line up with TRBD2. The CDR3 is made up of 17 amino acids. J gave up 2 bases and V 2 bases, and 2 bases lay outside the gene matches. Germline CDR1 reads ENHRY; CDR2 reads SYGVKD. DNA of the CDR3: TGTGCCATCAGTGAGACGGGACTAGCGGGGGGGCAAGAGACCCAGTACTTC. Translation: CAISETGLAGGQETQYF.

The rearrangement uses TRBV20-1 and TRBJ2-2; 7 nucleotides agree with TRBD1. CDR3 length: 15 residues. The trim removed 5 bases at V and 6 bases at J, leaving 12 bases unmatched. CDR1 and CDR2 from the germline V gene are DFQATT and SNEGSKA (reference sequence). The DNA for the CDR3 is TGCAGTGCTCGACACCGGGACAGACTATCCGGGGAGCTGTTTTTT. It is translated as CSARHRDRLSGELFF.

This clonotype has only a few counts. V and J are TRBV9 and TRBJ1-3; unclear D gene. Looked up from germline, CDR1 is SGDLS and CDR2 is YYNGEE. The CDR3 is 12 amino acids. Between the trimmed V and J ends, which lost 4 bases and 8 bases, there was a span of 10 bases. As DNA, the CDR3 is TGTGCCAGCAGCCCCAACTCCCACACCATATATTTT. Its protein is CASSPNSHTIYF.

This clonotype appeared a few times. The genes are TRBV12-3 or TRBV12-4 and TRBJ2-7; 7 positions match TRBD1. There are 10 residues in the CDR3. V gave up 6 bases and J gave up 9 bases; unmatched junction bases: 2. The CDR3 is CASSGDRQYF. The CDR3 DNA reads TGTGCCAGCAGCGGGGACAGGCAGTACTTC.

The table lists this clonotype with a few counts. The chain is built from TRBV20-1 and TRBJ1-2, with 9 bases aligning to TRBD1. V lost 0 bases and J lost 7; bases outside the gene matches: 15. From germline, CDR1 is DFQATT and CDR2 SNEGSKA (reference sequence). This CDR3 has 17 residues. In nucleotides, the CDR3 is TGCAGTGCTAGAGATATAGGGACAGGGCTCCCTTGGGGTGGCTACACCTTC. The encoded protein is CSARDIGTGLPWGGYTF.

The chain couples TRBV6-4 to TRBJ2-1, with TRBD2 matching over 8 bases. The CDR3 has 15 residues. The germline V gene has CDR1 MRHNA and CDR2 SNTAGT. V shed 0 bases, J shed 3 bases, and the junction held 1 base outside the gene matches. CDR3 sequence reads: CASSDSGGDYNEQFF. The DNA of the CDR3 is TGTGCCAGCAGTGACTCCGGGGGGGACTACAATGAGCAGTTCTTC.

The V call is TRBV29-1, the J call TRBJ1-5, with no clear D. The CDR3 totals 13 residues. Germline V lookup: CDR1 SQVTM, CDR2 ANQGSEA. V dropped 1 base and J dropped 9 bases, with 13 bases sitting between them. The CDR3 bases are TGCAGCGTTGAAGGGGAGGGCGTGGGGCCCCAGCATTTT. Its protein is CSVEGEGVGPQHF. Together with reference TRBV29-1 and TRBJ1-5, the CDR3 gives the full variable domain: SAVISQKPSRDICQRGTSLTIQCQVDSQVTMMFWYRQQPGQSLTLIATANQGSEATYESGFVIDKFPISRPNLTFSTLTVSNMSPEDSSIYLCSVEGEGVGPQHFGDGTRLSIL.

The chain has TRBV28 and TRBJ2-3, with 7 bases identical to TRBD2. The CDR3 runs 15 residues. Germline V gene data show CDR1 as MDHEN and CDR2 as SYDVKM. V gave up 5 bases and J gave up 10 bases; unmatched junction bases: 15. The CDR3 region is CASSTLRDYSLAQYF. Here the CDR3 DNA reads TGTGCCAGCAGTACCCTCCGGGACTACTCATTAGCGCAGTATTTT.

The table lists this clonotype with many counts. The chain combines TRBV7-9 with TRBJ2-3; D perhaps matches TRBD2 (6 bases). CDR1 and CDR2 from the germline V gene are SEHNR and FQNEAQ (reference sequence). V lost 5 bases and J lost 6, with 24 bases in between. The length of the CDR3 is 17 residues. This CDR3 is CASSPRPGLPGGDTQYF. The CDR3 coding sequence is TGTGCCAGCAGCCCCCGGCCGGGGCTGCCAGGAGGGGATACGCAGTATTTT.

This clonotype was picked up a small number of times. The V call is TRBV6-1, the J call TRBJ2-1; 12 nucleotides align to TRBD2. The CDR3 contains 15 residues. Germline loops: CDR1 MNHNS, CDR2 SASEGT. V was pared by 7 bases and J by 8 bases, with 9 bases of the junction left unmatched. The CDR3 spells CASILAGGRGYEQFF. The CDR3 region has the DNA TGTGCCAGCATTCTAGCGGGGGGGCGAGGTTATGAGCAGTTCTTC.

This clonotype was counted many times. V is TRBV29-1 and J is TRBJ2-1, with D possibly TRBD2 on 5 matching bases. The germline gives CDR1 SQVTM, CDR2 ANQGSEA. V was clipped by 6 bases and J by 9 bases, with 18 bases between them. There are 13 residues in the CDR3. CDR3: CSVTPGVRTEQFF. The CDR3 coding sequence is TGCAGCGTGACCCCCGGGGTGAGGACTGAGCAGTTCTTC.

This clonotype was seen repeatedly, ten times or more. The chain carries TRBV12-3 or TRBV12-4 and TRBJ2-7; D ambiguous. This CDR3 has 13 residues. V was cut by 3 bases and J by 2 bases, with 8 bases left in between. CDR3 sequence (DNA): TGTGCCAGCAGTTTCGGACCTACCTACGAGCAGTACTTC. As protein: CASSFGPTYEQYF.

The CDR3 sequence: CATRDSQDYGYTF. The CDR3 nucleotides read TGCGCCACCCGGGACAGCCAAGACTATGGCTACACCTTC. The chain recombines TRBV5-1 with TRBJ1-2; 7 bases align to TRBD1. V was clipped by 9 bases and J by 3 bases; unmatched bases: 8. CDR1 and CDR2 from the germline V gene are SGHRS and YFSETQ. The CDR3 loop spans 13 amino acids.

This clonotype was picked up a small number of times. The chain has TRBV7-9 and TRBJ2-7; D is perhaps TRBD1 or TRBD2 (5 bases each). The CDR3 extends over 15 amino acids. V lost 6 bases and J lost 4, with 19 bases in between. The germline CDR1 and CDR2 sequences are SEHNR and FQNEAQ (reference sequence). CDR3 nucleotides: TGTGCCAGCAGTACGGGCCAGGGAGATGGGTACGAGCAGTACTTC. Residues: CASSTGQGDGYEQYF.

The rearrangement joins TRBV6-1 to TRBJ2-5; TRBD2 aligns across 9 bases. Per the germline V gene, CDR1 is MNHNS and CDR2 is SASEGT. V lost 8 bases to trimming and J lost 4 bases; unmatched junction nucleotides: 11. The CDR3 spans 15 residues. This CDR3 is CASAIGAGGPETQYF. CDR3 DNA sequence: TGTGCCAGCGCCATCGGGGCGGGGGGGCCAGAGACCCAGTACTTC.

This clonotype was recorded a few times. CDR3 nucleotides: TGCAGCGTCACCCTGGGACTTAGGGCGTTCGAGCAGTACTTC. This translates into CSVTLGLRAFEQYF. The rearrangement uses TRBV29-1 and TRBJ2-7, with D possibly TRBD2 on 6 matching bases. This CDR3 has 14 amino acids. Trimming took off 6 bases at V and 6 bases at J, with 21 bases between the two ends. Germline V lookup: CDR1 SQVTM, CDR2 ANQGSEA.

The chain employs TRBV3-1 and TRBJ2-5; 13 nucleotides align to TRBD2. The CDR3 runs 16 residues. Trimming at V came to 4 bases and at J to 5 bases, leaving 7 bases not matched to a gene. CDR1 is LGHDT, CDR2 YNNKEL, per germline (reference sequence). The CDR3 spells CASSLMGLAGSETQYF. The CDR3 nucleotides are TGTGCCAGCAGCCTCATGGGACTAGCGGGGTCGGAGACCCAGTACTTC.